The clone carrying this TCR beta chain showed up just a few times. The antigen remains undetermined. The CDR3 covers 15 residues. Looked up from germline, CDR1 is MDHEN and CDR2 is SYDVKM. The trim removed 5 bases at V and 4 bases at J, leaving 8 bases unmatched. The data derive from a study of T cell repertoires in cytomegalovirus infection. In the study overall: It was the public TCR beta signatures that indicated both CMV infection and matching HLA type.

Study results and limitations: Cumulative frequency of public TCR beta families picked out carriers of CMV plus the relevant HLA. CMV-specific TCR beta clonotypes restricted by HLA-C were the ones dominating the ex vivo response.

TCRdb re-called the reads with MiXCR, one entry per CDR3 protein. The sample lists around 740,000 distinct CDR3 sequences; about 40% were seen once. The source is a human donor in good health (CMV status not recorded). Some clones in this sample may be carry-over from other donors' samples. This sequence joins TRBV28 and TRBJ2-1; 7 bases match TRBD1. The specimen sequenced was PBMCs. The CDR3 coding sequence is TGTGCCAGCAGTGAACAGACAGGGAAATACAATGAGCAGTTCTTC. This gives the protein CASSEQTGKYNEQFF.